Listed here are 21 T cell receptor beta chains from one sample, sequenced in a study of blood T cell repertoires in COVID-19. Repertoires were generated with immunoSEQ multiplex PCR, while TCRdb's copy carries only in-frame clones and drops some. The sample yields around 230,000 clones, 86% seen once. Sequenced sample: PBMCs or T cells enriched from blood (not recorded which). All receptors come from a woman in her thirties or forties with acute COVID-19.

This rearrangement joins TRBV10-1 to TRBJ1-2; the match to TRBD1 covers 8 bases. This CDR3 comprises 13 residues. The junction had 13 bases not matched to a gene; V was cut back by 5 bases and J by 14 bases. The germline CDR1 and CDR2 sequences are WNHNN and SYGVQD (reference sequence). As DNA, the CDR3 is TGCGCCAGCAGTTCGGGACCGGGACAGGAGCAAACCTTC. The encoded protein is CASSSGPGQEQTF.

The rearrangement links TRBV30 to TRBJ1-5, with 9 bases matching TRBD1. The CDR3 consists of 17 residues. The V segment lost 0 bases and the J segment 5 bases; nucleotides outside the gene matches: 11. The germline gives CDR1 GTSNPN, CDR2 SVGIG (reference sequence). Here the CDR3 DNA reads TGTGCCTGGAGTGTACAGGGCGCCGGGACAGGGTATCAGCCCCAGCATTTT. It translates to CAWSVQGAGTGYQPQHF.

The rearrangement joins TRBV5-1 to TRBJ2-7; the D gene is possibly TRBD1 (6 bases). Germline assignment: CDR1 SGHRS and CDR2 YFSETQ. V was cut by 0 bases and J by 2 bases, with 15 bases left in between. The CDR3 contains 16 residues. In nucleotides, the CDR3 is TGCGCCAGCAGCTTGGGGGGTTGGGACATACCCTACGAGCAGTACTTC. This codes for CASSLGGWDIPYEQYF.

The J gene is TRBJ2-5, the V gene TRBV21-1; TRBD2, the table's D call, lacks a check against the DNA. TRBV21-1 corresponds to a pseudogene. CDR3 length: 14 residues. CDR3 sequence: CASTLTSDQETQYF. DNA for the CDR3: TGTGCCAGCACGCTAACTAGCGACCAAGAGACCCAGTACTTC.

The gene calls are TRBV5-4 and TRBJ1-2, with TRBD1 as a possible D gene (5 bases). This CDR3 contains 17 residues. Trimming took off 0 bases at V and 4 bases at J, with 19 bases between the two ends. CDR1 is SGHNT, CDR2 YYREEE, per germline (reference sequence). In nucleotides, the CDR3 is TGTGCCAGCAGCTTGGCCTACGGGGGTCGCGAATCCTATGGCTACACCTTC. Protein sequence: CASSLAYGGRESYGYTF.

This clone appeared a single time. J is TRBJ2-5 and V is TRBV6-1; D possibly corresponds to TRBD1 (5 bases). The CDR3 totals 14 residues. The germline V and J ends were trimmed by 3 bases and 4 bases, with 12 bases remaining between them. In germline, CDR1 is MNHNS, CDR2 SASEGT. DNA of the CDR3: TGTGCCAGCAGTGAGCTGGCAGGGATAGAGACCCAGTACTTC. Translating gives CASSELAGIETQYF.

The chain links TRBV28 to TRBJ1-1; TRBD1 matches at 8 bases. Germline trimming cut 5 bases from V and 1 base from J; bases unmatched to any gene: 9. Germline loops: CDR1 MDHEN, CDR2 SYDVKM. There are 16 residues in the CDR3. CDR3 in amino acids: CASSQLTGAPNTEAFF. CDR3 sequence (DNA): TGTGCCAGCAGTCAATTGACAGGGGCCCCGAACACTGAAGCTTTCTTT.

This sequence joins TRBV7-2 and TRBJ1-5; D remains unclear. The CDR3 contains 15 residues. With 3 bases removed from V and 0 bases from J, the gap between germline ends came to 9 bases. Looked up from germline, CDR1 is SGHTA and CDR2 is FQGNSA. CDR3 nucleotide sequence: TGTGCCAGCAGCTTTGCAGACTATAGCAATCAGCCCCAGCATTTT. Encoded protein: CASSFADYSNQPQHF.

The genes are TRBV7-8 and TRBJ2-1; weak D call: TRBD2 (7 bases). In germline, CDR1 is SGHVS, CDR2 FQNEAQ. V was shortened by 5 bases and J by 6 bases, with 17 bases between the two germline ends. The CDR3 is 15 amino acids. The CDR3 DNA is TGTGCCAGCAGCCCCGAGACACGGGGGGCCAATGAGCAGTTCTTC. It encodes CASSPETRGANEQFF.

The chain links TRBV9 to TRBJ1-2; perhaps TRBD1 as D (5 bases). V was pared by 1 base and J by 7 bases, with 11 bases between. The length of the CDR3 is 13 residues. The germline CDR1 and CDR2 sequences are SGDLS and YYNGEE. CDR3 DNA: TGTGCCAGCAGCGTATCGTCAGGGCTTGGCTACACCTTC. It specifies CASSVSSGLGYTF.

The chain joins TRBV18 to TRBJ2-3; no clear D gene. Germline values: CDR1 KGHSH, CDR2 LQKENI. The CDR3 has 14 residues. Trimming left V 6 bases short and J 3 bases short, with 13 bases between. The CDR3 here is CASSRIETTDTQYF. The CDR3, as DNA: TGTGCCAGCTCCCGTATCGAGACTACAGATACGCAGTATTTT.

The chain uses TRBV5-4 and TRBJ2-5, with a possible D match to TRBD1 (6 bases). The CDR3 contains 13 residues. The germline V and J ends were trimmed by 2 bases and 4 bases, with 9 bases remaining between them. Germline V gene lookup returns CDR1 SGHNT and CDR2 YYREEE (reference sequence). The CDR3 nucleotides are TGTGCCAGCAGCTTCGGACAGCTAGAGACCCAGTACTTC. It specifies CASSFGQLETQYF.

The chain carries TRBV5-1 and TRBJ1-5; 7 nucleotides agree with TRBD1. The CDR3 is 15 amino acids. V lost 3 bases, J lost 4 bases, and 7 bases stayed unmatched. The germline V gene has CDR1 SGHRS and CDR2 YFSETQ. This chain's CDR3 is CASSSGTELNQPQHF. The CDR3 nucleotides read TGCGCCAGCAGCTCGGGGACAGAACTGAATCAGCCCCAGCATTTT.

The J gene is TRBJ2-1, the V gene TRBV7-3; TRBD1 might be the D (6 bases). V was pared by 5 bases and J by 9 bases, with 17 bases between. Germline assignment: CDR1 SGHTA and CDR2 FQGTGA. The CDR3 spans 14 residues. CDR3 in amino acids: CASSQSRDNSEQFF. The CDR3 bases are TGTGCCAGCAGCCAATCCCGGGACAATAGTGAGCAGTTCTTC.

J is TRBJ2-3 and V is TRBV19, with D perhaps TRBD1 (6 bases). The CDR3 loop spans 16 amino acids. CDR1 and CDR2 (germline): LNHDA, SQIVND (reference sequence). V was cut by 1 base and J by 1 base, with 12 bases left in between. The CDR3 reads CASSIVQGYGTDTQYF. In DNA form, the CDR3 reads TGTGCCAGTAGTATAGTACAGGGTTATGGCACAGATACGCAGTATTTT.

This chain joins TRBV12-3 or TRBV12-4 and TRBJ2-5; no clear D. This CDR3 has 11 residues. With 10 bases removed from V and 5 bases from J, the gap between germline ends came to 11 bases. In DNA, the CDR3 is TGTGCCACATCATTCGGGGAGACCCAGTACTTC. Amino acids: CATSFGETQYF.

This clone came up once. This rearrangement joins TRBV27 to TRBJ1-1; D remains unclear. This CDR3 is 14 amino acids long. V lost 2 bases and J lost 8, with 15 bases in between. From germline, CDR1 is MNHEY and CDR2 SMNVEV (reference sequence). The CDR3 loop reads CASSLSLPSKEAFF. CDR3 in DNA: TGTGCCAGCAGTTTAAGTCTGCCGAGCAAGGAAGCTTTCTTT.

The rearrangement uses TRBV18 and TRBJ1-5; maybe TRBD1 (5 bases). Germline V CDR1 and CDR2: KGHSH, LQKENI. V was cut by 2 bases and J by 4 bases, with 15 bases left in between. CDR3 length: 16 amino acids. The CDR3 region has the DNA TGTGCCAGCTCACCAGGGGCCGGTAAGATTAATCAGCCCCAGCATTTT. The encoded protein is CASSPGAGKINQPQHF.

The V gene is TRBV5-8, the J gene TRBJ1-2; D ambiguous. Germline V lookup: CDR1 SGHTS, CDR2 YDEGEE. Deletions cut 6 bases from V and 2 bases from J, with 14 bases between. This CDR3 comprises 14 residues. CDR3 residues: CASINPTANYGYTF. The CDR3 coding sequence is TGTGCCAGCATCAACCCCACCGCGAACTATGGCTACACCTTC.

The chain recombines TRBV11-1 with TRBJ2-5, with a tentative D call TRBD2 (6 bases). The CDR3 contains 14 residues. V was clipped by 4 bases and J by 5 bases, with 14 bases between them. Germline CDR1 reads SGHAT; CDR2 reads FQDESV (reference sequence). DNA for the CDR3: TGTGCCAGCAGCTCACTAGCTTGGGGGGAGACCCAGTACTTC. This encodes CASSSLAWGETQYF. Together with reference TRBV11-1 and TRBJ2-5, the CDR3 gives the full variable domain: EAEVAQSPRYKITEKSQAVAFWCDPISGHATLYWYRQILGQGPELLVQFQDESVVDDSQLPKDRFSAERLKGVDSTLKIQPAELGDSAMYLCASSSLAWGETQYFGPGTRLLVL.

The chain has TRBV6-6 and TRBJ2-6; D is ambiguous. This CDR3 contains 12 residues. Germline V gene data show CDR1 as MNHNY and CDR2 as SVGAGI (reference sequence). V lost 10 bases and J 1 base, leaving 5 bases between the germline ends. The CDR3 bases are TGTGCCACTACGTCTGGGGCCAACGTCCTGACTTTC. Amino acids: CATTSGANVLTF.